The rows below give T cell receptor beta chains drawn from one sample of a study of tumor-infiltrating lymphocytes in primary liver carcinoma. TCRdb itself ran the multiplex PCR reads through MiXCR, one entry per CDR3 protein. The sample has approximately 22,000 distinct CDR3 sequences, around three quarters seen once. The sample consisted of liver tumor tissue from sampling region 1. The receptors were sampled from a man aged 35 to 55 with primary liver carcinoma and hepatitis B virus infection. Both conserved end residues are part of each CDR3. A D gene is named only where the DNA matches it firmly. The size field is filled for only some rows; it gives once, few, many or a size class.

clone_size	j_call	v_call	d_call	cdr3_aa	cdr3_nt
-	TRBJ1-5	TRBV11-2	-	CASSASTVTQHF	TGTGCCAGTAGCGCCAGCACAGTTACGCAGCATTTT
medium-sized	TRBJ1-2	TRBV6-6	-	CASYEGRINYGYTF	TGTGCCAGCTATGAGGGCCGAATTAACTATGGCTACACCTTC
-	TRBJ2-5	TRBV4-1	TRBD1	CASSLGTGEIETPYF	TGCGCCAGCAGCCTGGGGACAGGGGAGATAGAGACCCCGTACTTT
-	TRBJ2-7	TRBV10-3	-	CAISERPADRQNEQYF	TGCGCCATCAGTGAGAGGCCAGCGGACCGTCAGAACGAGCAGTACTTC
medium-sized	TRBJ1-5	TRBV5-5	-	CASSLGPGRNQPQHF	TGTGCCAGCAGCTTGGGACCGGGTCGTAATCAGCCCCAGCATTTT
-	TRBJ2-3	TRBV11-2	TRBD1	CVSSLAAGTGGKTDTQYF	TGTGTCAGCAGCTTAGCCGCTGGGACAGGGGGCAAAACAGATACGCAGTATTTC
few	TRBJ2-3	TRBV27	TRBD2	CASREAGGPMGADTQYF	TGTGCCAGCAGAGAAGCGGGAGGCCCTATGGGCGCAGATACGCAGTATTTT
-	TRBJ2-7	TRBV11-2	TRBD1	CAGSLILVQGVWGEQYF	TGCGCCGGCAGCTTAATTCTAGTCCAGGGGGTATGGGGCGAGCAGTACTTC
-	TRBJ2-5	TRBV10-3	TRBD1	CAITPDRARETQYF	TGTGCTATCACCCCCGACAGGGCCCGAGAGACCCAGTACTTC
-	TRBJ2-2	TRBV2	-	CASLFQGQGITGELFF	TGTGCCAGCCTGTTTCAGGGCCAGGGGATCACCGGGGAGCTGTTTTTT
medium-sized	TRBJ2-7	TRBV6-2/TRBV6-3	-	CASSYYWAYEQYF	TGTGCCAGCAGTTACTACTGGGCCTACGAGCAGTACTTC
-	TRBJ1-2	TRBV29-1	-	CSVRTRDYGYIF	TGCAGCGTGAGGACAAGGGACTATGGCTACATCTTC
-	TRBJ2-7	TRBV11-2	-	CVSNFGGASERYF	TGTGTCAGCAACTTCGGAGGGGCTAGCGAGCGGTACTTC
-	TRBJ2-1	TRBV11-2	TRBD2	CASGPFSSGKDGERFF	TGTGCCAGTGGCCCTTTCTCCAGCGGGAAGGATGGTGAGCGGTTCTTC
-	TRBJ2-1	TRBV6-5	TRBD2	CASSRYGTSPYNEQFF	TGTGCCAGCAGTAGGTACGGGACTAGCCCCTACAATGAGCAGTTCTTC
-	TRBJ2-3	TRBV11-2	-	CASSLERGTDTQYF	TGTGCCAGCAGCTTAGAAAGAGGCACAGATACGCAGTATTTT
-	TRBJ2-2	TRBV11-2	-	CASSFGQSNTEELFF	TGTGCCAGCAGCTTTGGGCAATCGAACACCGAGGAGTTGTTTTTT
-	TRBJ2-7	TRBV11-2	TRBD2	CASSLHGLSGRYEQYF	TGTGCCAGCAGCTTACATGGACTTAGCGGGAGGTACGAGCAGTATTTC
many	TRBJ1-1	TRBV29-1	TRBD1	CSVETGSTEAFF	TGCAGCGTCGAGACAGGGAGCACTGAAGCTTTCTTT
-	TRBJ1-5	TRBV28	-	CAGSLRPGRLLSPQHF	TGTGCAGGCAGTTTACGTCCCGGCAGGTTGCTGTCGCCCCAGCATTTT
few	TRBJ1-4	TRBV11-2	-	CASSPRRQRTSATNEKLLF	TGTGCCAGCAGTCCGAGGCGTCAAAGGACGTCCGCAACTAATGAAAAACTGCTTTTT